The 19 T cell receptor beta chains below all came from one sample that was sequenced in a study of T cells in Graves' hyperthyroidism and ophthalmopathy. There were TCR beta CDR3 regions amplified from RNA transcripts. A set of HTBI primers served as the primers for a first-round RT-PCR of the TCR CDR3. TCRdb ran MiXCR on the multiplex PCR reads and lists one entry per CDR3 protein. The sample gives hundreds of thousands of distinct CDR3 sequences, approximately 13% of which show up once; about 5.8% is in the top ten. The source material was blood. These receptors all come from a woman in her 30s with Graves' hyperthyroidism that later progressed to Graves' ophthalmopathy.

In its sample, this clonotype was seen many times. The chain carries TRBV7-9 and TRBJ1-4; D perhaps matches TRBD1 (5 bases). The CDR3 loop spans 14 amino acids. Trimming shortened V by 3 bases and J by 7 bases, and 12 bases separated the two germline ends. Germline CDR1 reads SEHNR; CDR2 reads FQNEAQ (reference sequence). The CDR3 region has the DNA TGTGCCAGCAGCTTGGGGACCTCAGGTGAAAAACTGTTTTTT. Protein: CASSLGTSGEKLFF.

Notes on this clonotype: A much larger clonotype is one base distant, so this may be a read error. The CDR3 here is CASSLQYERLFF. The DNA for the CDR3 is TGTGCCAGCAGTTTACAGTATGAAAGACTGTTTTTT. This chain links TRBV28 with TRBJ1-4; D remains unclear. Germline CDR1 and CDR2: MDHEN and SYDVKM. The CDR3 is made up of 12 amino acids.

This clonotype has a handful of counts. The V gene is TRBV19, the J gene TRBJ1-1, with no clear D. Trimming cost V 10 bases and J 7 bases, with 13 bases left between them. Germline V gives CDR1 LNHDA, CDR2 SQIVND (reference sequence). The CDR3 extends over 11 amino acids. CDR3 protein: CATSGAGEAFF. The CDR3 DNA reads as TGTGCCACTTCAGGAGCCGGTGAAGCTTTCTTT.

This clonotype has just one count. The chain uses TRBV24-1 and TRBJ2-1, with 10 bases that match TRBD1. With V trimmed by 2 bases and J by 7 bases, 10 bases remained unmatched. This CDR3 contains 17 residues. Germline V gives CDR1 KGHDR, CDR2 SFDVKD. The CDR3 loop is CATSDSLGTGAGNEQFF. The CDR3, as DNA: TGTGCCACCAGTGATTCCCTGGGGACAGGGGCGGGAAATGAGCAGTTCTTC.

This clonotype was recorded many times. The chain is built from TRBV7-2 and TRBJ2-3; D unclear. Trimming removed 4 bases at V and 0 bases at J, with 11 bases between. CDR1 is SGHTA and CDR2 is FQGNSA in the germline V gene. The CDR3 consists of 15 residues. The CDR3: CASSSQLDSTDTQYF. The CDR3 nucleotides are TGTGCCAGCAGCTCACAATTGGACAGCACAGATACGCAGTATTTT.

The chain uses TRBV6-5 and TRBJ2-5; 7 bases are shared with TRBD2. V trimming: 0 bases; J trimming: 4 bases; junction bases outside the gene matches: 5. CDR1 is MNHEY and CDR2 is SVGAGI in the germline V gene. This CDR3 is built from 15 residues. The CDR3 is CASSYSAGEGETQYF. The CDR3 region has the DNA TGTGCCAGCAGTTACTCCGCGGGAGAGGGAGAGACCCAGTACTTC.

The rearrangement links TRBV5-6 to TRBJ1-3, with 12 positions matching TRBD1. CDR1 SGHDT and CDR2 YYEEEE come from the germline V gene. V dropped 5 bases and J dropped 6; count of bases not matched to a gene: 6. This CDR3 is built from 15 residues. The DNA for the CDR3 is TGTGCCAGCAGACTGGGACAGGGGGCAGAAAACACCATATATTTT. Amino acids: CASRLGQGAENTIYF. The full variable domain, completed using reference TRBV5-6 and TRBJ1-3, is DAGVTQSPTHLIKTRGQQVTLRCSPKSGHDTVSWYQQALGQGPQFIFQYYEEEERQRGNFPDRFSGHQFPNYSSELNVNALLLGDSALYLCASRLGQGAENTIYFGEGSWLTVV.

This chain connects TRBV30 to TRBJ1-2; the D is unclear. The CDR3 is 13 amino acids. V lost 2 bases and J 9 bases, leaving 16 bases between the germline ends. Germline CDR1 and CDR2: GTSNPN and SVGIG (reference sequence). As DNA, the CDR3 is TGTGCCTGGAGTACCGGGAGAGGATTGAGCTACACCTTC. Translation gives CAWSTGRGLSYTF.

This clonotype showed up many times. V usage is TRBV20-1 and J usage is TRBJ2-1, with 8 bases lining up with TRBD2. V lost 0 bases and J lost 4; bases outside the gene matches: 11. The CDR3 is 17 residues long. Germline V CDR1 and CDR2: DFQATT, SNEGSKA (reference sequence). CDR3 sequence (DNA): TGCAGTGCTAGAGACCCACGCTTCAGCGGGAGATACAATGAGCAGTTCTTC. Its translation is CSARDPRFSGRYNEQFF.

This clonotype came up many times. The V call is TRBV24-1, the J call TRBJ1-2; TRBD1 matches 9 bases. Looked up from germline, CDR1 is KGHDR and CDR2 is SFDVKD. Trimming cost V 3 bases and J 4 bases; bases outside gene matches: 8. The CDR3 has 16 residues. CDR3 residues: CATSDHRTGESYGYTF. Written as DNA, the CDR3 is TGTGCCACCAGTGATCACAGGACAGGGGAAAGCTATGGCTACACCTTC.

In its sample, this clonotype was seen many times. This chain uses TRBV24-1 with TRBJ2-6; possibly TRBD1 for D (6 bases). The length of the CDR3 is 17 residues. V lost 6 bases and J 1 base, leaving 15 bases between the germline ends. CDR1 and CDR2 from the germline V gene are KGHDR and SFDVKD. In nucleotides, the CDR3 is TGTGCCACCAGTTGGAGCAGGGGCCCTTCTGGGGCCAACGTCCTGACTTTC. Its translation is CATSWSRGPSGANVLTF.

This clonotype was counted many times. The CDR3 protein is CASSLSVREAYTGELFF. The DNA of the CDR3 is TGTGCCAGCAGTTTATCTGTACGGGAGGCATACACCGGGGAGCTGTTTTTT. The chain links TRBV27 to TRBJ2-2, with TRBD2 matching over 7 bases. This CDR3 region has 17 residues. With 0 bases clipped from V and 3 bases from J, the junction kept 7 bases outside the gene matches. Germline CDR1 and CDR2: MNHEY and SMNVEV (reference sequence).

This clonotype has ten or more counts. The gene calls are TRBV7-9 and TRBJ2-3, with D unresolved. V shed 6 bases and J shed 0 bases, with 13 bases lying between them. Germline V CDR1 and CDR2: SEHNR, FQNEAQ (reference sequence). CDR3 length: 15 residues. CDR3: CASSPHGSSTDTQYF. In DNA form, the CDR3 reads TGTGCCAGCAGTCCCCACGGATCTAGCACAGATACGCAGTATTTT.

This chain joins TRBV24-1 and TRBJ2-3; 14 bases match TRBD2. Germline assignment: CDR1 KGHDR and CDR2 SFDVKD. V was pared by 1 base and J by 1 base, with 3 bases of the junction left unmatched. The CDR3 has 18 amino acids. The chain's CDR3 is CATSDFGLAGGGTDTQYF. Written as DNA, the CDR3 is TGTGCCACCAGTGATTTCGGACTAGCGGGAGGCGGCACAGATACGCAGTATTTT.

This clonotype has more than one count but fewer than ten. The CDR3: CAWSLLGRRDSPLHF. The CDR3 DNA is TGTGCCTGGAGCTTACTGGGCCGCAGGGATTCACCCCTCCACTTT. The chain has TRBV30 and TRBJ1-6, with D possibly matching TRBD1 (5 bases). V shed 3 bases and J shed 8 bases, with 17 bases lying between them. This CDR3 is built from 15 residues. CDR1 is GTSNPN, CDR2 SVGIG, per germline (reference sequence).

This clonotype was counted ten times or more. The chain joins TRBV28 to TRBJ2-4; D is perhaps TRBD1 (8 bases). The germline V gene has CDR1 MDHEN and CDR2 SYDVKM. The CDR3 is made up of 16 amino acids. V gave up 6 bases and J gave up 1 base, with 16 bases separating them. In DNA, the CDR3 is TGTGCCAGCAGCCCACACAGGGGGGGGGCCAAAAACATTCAGTACTTC. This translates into CASSPHRGGAKNIQYF.

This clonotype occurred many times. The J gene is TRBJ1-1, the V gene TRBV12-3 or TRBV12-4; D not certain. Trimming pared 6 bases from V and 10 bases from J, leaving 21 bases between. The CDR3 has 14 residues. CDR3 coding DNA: TGTGCCAGCAGGGACGCCATCCAATCGATGGGAGCTTTCTTT. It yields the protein CASRDAIQSMGAFF.

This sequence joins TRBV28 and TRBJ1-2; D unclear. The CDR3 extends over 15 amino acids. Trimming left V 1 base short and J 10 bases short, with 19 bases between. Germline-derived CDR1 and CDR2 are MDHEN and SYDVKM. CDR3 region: CASSLLKVRINIYTF. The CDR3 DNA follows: TGTGCCAGCAGTTTATTAAAGGTTCGGATTAATATCTACACCTTC.

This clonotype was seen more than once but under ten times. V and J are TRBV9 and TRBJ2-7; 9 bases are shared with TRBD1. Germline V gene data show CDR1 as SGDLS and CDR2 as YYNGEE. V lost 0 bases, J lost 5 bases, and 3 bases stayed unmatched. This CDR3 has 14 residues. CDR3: CASSVGQGEDEQYF. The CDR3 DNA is TGTGCCAGCAGCGTAGGACAGGGGGAAGACGAGCAGTACTTC.